The 17 T cell receptor beta chains below come from one sample, sequenced in a study of OX40 agonist ivuxolimab in advanced cancers. Produced via immunoSEQ multiplex PCR; TCRdb's table is partial and in-frame only. The sample carries around 50,000 clones, roughly nine tenths recorded once. The sequencing used CD4+ or CD8+ T cells sorted from blood, collected in a trial of the OX40 agonist ivuxolimab. The receptors come from an adult with an advanced solid tumor such as melanoma, head and neck, liver or kidney cancer.

This sequence joins TRBV6-1 and TRBJ2-7, with D perhaps TRBD2 (6 bases). The germline V and J ends were trimmed by 3 bases and 1 base, with 7 bases remaining between them. Germline V gives CDR1 MNHNS, CDR2 SASEGT. This CDR3 is built from 13 residues. CDR3 sequence: CASSEGGSYEQYF. The CDR3 DNA is TGTGCCAGCAGTGAGGGGGGTTCCTACGAGCAGTACTTC.

The V call is TRBV19, the J call TRBJ1-1; D is unclear. Trimming shortened V by 6 bases and J by 0 bases, and 11 bases separated the two germline ends. Germline V CDR1 and CDR2: LNHDA, SQIVND (reference sequence). CDR3 size: 14 residues. The CDR3 is CASSLSGMNTEAFF. The CDR3 bases are TGTGCCAGTAGCTTGAGTGGAATGAACACTGAAGCTTTCTTT.

V is TRBV11-2 and J is TRBJ2-7, with D uncertain. CDR3 length equals 11 residues. Trimming removed 5 bases at V and 5 bases at J, with 7 bases between. The germline V gene has CDR1 SGHAT and CDR2 FQNNGV. In DNA form, the CDR3 reads TGTGCCAGCAGCCTACTACACGAGCAGTACTTC. It translates to CASSLLHEQYF.

The rearrangement uses TRBV19 and TRBJ2-1, with 11 bases fitting TRBD2. CDR3 size: 15 residues. Trimming removed 8 bases from V and 2 bases from J; junction bases left unmatched: 5. Per the germline V gene, CDR1 is LNHDA and CDR2 is SQIVND (reference sequence). The CDR3 region has the DNA TGTGCCAGTGGTCTAGCGGGAGGCCCCTACAATGAGCAGTTCTTC. It encodes CASGLAGGPYNEQFF.

The chain employs TRBV30 and TRBJ1-5; D gene unclear. This CDR3 contains 15 residues. Between the trimmed V and J ends, which lost 5 bases and 10 bases, there was a span of 24 bases. In germline, CDR1 is GTSNPN, CDR2 SVGIG (reference sequence). The CDR3 loop reads CAWSFLRPLSQPQHF. The CDR3 coding sequence is TGTGCCTGGTCTTTCTTAAGACCTCTTAGTCAACCCCAGCATTTT. Full variable domain (remainder filled in from reference TRBV30 and TRBJ1-5): SQTIHQWPATLVQPVGSPLSLECTVEGTSNPNLYWYRQAAGRGLQLLFYSVGIGQISSEVPQNLSASRPQDRQFILSSKKLLLSDSGFYLCAWSFLRPLSQPQHFGDGTRLSIL.

The CDR3 protein is CASSLGGQGNEQFF. The DNA of the CDR3 is TGTGCCAGCAGCTTAGGGGGACAGGGGAATGAGCAGTTCTTC. This chain links TRBV7-9 with TRBJ2-1, with 10 bases aligning to TRBD1. CDR1 is SEHNR, CDR2 FQNEAQ, per germline (reference sequence). With V trimmed by 1 base and J by 7 bases, 1 base remained unmatched. This CDR3 spans 14 amino acids. The variable domain in full, with the rest retrieved from reference TRBV7-9 and TRBJ2-1, is DTGVSQNPRHKITKRGQNVTFRCDPISEHNRLYWYRQTLGQGPEFLTYFQNEAQLEKSRLLSDRFSAERPKGSFSTLEIQRTEQGDSAMYLCASSLGGQGNEQFFGPGTRLTVL.

The chain combines TRBV20-1 with TRBJ2-2; D remains unclear. The CDR3 spans 10 residues. V dropped 5 bases and J dropped 6 bases, with 4 bases sitting between them. Germline assignment: CDR1 DFQATT and CDR2 SNEGSKA (reference sequence). The DNA of the CDR3 is TGCAGTGCTGGACCCGGGGAGCTGTTTTTT. It is translated as CSAGPGELFF.

This sequence joins TRBV2 and TRBJ2-7; D call uncertain. The CDR3 contains 12 residues. Germline loops: CDR1 SNHLY, CDR2 FYNNEI. Deletions cut 7 bases from V and 2 bases from J, with 9 bases between. CDR3 sequence: CASMAVPYEQYV. CDR3 DNA sequence: TGTGCCAGCATGGCCGTTCCCTACGAGCAGTACGTC.

V gene TRBV4-1 combines with J gene TRBJ2-2, with D unclear. The CDR3 extends over 14 amino acids. Germline V lookup: CDR1 MGHRA, CDR2 YSYEKL. With 1 base removed from V and 5 bases from J, the gap between germline ends came to 8 bases. CDR3 protein: CASSQGPLTGELFF. The CDR3 DNA reads as TGCGCCAGCAGCCAAGGTCCCCTGACCGGGGAGCTGTTTTTT.

The rearrangement joins TRBV19 to TRBJ1-1; 9 bases agree with TRBD1. There are 14 residues in the CDR3. Germline V lookup: CDR1 LNHDA, CDR2 SQIVND (reference sequence). V gave up 7 bases and J gave up 6 bases; unmatched junction bases: 9. For the CDR3, the DNA is TGTGCCAGTACGGAAAGGACAGGGGATCCTGAAGCTTTCTTT. Amino acid sequence: CASTERTGDPEAFF.

The gene calls are TRBV14 and TRBJ2-7; D is possibly TRBD1 or TRBD2 (7 bases each). Germline CDR1 and CDR2: SGHDN and FVKESK. The CDR3 contains 16 residues. V was clipped by 4 bases and J by 5 bases, with 21 bases between them. The CDR3 DNA is TGTGCCAGCAGCCCCCTCGGGGAGACAGGGAGGGACGAGCAGTACGTC. It translates to CASSPLGETGRDEQYV.

The gene calls are TRBV20-1 and TRBJ2-7, with D perhaps matching TRBD1 (7 bases). V gave up 7 bases and J gave up 12 bases, with 19 bases separating them. The CDR3 runs to 11 residues. Germline CDR1 reads DFQATT; CDR2 reads SNEGSKA (reference sequence). This chain's CDR3 is CSVRGDAHLYF. CDR3 sequence (DNA): TGCAGTGTCAGGGGGGACGCCCACCTGTACTTC.

The rearrangement links TRBV6-5 to TRBJ1-3; D is unclear. Germline V gene data show CDR1 as MNHEY and CDR2 as SVGAGI. The CDR3 extends over 15 amino acids. V was cut by 5 bases and J by 4 bases, with 15 bases left in between. CDR3 DNA sequence: TGTGCCAGCAGTCCCGTTGCCAGCCAGGGAAACACCATATATTTT. As protein: CASSPVASQGNTIYF.

This clone was detected a few times. CDR3 nucleotide sequence: TGTGCCAGCAGAGGAGGGGAGAGCTCCTACGAGCAGTACGTC. Protein sequence: CASRGGESSYEQYV. The chain links TRBV27 to TRBJ2-7, with D possibly matching TRBD2 (6 bases). The CDR3 spans 14 residues. Trimming cost V 6 bases and J 0 bases, with 12 bases left between them. Germline V gene sequence: CDR1 MNHEY, CDR2 SMNVEV (reference sequence).

J is TRBJ2-7 and V is TRBV4-1; TRBD2 agrees at 9 bases. Germline V gives CDR1 MGHRA, CDR2 YSYEKL. Losses at the gene ends were 1 base for V and 1 base for J; bases not matched to a gene: 5. This CDR3 is 16 amino acids long. As DNA, the CDR3 is TGCGCCAGCAGCCAAGGAGCTAGCGGGATATCCTACGAGCAGTACTTC. Its protein is CASSQGASGISYEQYF.

For the CDR3, the DNA is TGTGCCAGTAGTTTAATAAATGAGCAGTTCTTC. Protein: CASSLINEQFF. The chain recombines TRBV19 with TRBJ2-1; D ambiguous. Trimming took off 5 bases at V and 7 bases at J, with 6 bases between the two ends. The CDR3 has 11 residues. CDR1 is LNHDA, CDR2 SQIVND, per germline (reference sequence).

The J gene is TRBJ2-3, the V gene TRBV7-9, with TRBD2 matching over 12 bases. Trimming removed 5 bases from V and 2 bases from J; junction bases left unmatched: 5. The CDR3 totals 16 residues. CDR1 is SEHNR, CDR2 FQNEAQ, per germline (reference sequence). CDR3 loop: CASSTRTSGNTDTQYF. The CDR3 bases are TGTGCCAGCAGCACTCGGACTAGCGGGAACACAGATACGCAGTATTTT.